The entry below describes one T cell receptor (beta chain). The target antigen is unknown. Sample time point: baseline pretreatment blood. Treatment given: 15 Gy SBRT to primary tumor, nephrectomy 4 weeks later. Clear cell pathology was present in this patient's renal cell carcinoma. This specimen belongs to a study of radiation and T cells in renal cell carcinoma. Study-level background: Nephrectomy followed 15 Gy stereotactic body radiation by 4 weeks.

Produced via immunoSEQ multiplex PCR; TCRdb's table is partial and in-frame only. The sample lists 85,000 to 100,000 clones; 86% were seen once. CDR3 size: 15 residues. Germline CDR1 is MNHEY and CDR2 is SVGAGI. Trimming shortened V by 0 bases and J by 4 bases, and 13 bases separated the two germline ends. Overall study results and limits: Baseline intratumoral clonotype presence is unknown without pretreatment biopsies. From baseline, blood top tumor clonotypes peaked at 2 weeks post-radiation.

The clonotype originates from a man in his fifties or sixties with renal cell carcinoma. The sequencing here drew on blood, taken from a patient whose treatment included radiotherapy and nephrectomy. The rearrangement uses TRBV6-5 and TRBJ2-7; D may correspond to TRBD1 or TRBD2 (5 bases each). Here the CDR3 reads CASSYSPQGGYEQYF. Written as DNA, the CDR3 is TGTGCCAGCAGTTACTCTCCCCAGGGCGGGTACGAGCAGTACTTC.